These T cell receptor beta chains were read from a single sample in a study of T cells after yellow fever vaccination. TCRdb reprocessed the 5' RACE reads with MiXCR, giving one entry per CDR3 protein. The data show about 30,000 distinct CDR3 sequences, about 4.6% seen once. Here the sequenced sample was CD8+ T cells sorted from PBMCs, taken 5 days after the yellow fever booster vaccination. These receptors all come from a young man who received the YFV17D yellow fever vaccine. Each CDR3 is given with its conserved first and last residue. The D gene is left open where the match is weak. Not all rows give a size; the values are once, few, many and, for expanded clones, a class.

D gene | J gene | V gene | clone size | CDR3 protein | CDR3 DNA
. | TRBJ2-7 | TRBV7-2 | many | CASSLEAGHYEQYF | TGTGCCAGCAGCTTAGAGGCAGGACACTACGAGCAGTACTTC
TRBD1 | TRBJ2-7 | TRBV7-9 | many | CASSIGTGGDEQYF | TGTGCCAGCAGCATCGGGACAGGGGGCGACGAGCAGTACTTC
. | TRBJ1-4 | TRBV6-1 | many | CASSPDLNQANEKLFF | TGTGCCAGCAGCCCAGACCTGAACCAAGCTAATGAAAAACTGTTTTTT
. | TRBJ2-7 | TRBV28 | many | CASSLGVLGPSYEQYF | TGTGCCAGCAGTTTAGGCGTCTTGGGGCCCTCCTACGAGCAGTACTTC
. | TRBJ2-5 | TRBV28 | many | CASSLARGTSQETQYF | TGTGCCAGCAGTTTGGCCCGCGGGACAAGCCAAGAGACCCAGTACTTC
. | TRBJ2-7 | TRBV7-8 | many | CASSSVGSGYEQYF | TGTGCCAGCAGCTCCGTCGGGAGTGGGTACGAGCAGTACTTC
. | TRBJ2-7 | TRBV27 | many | CASSLAGASSYEQYF | TGTGCCAGCAGTTTAGCTGGAGCGAGCTCCTACGAGCAGTACTTC
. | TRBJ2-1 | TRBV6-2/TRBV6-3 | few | CASTPRQYNEQFF | TGTGCCAGCACCCCGAGGCAATACAATGAGCAGTTCTTC
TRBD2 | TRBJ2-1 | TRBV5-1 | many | CASSNGLAGGSYNEQFF | TGCGCCAGCAGCAACGGACTAGCGGGAGGCTCCTACAATGAGCAGTTCTTC
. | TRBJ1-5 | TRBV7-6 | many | CASRPRRRPNQPQHF | TGTGCCAGCAGACCCCGGAGGAGGCCCAATCAGCCCCAGCATTTT
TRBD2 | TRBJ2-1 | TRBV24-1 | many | CATSDLDAGVGEQFF | TGTGCCACCAGTGATTTGGACGCGGGAGTTGGTGAGCAGTTCTTC
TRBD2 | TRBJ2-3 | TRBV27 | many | CASGGTSPRDTQYF | TGTGCCAGCGGAGGGACTAGCCCCCGAGATACGCAGTATTTT
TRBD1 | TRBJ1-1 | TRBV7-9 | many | CASSHITGGDGEAFF | TGTGCCAGCAGCCATATCACAGGGGGCGACGGTGAAGCTTTCTTT
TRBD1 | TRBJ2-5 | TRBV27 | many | CASMPTGVRETQYF | TGTGCCAGCATGCCGACAGGGGTGAGGGAGACCCAGTACTTC
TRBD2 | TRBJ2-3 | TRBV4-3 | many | CASSPPGLAPQTQYF | TGCGCCAGCAGCCCCCCGGGACTAGCGCCCCAGACGCAGTATTTT
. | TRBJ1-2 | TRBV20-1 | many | CSARDLGRVGDGYTF | TGCAGTGCTAGAGATCTGGGCAGGGTGGGTGATGGCTACACCTTC
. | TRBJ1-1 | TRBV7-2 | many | CASSLGWGGVEGTEAFF | TGTGCCAGCAGCTTAGGCTGGGGGGGAGTAGAGGGCACTGAAGCTTTCTTT
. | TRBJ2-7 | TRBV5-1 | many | CASSPDSSYEQYF | TGCGCCAGCAGCCCGGACAGCTCCTACGAGCAGTACTTC
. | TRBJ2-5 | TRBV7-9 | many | CASSFNRFGQYF | TGTGCCAGCAGCTTCAACAGGTTTGGCCAGTACTTC
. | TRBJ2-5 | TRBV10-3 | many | CAINDQADGETQYF | TGTGCCATCAACGATCAGGCCGACGGGGAGACCCAGTACTTC
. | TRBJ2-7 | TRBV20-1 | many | CSARDMRGESSYEQYF | TGCAGTGCTAGAGATATGAGAGGCGAAAGCTCCTACGAGCAGTACTTC
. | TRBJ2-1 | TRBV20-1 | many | CSAKGGDSYNEQFF | TGCAGTGCTAAAGGGGGGGATTCCTACAATGAGCAGTTCTTC
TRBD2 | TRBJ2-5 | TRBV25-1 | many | CASSDPGLAGGGAQYF | TGTGCCAGCAGTGACCCGGGACTAGCGGGAGGTGGGGCCCAGTACTTC
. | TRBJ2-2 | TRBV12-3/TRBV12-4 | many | CASSLGRELFF | TGTGCCAGCAGCCTAGGCCGGGAGCTGTTTTTT
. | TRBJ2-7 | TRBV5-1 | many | CASSLANGYEQYF | TGCGCCAGCAGCTTGGCCAATGGCTACGAGCAGTACTTC
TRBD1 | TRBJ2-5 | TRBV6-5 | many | CATWTGQETQYF | TGTGCCACCTGGACAGGACAAGAGACCCAGTACTTC
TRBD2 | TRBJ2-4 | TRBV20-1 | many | CSALAGEGGKNIQYF | TGCAGTGCTCTAGCGGGAGAGGGAGGCAAAAACATTCAGTACTTC
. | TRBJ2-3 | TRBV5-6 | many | CASSLESDTQYF | TGTGCCAGCAGTCTAGAGTCAGATACGCAGTATTTT
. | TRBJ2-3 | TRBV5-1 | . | CASSSRQDVATDTQYF | TGCGCCAGCAGCTCCCGACAAGACGTAGCCACAGATACGCAGTATTTT
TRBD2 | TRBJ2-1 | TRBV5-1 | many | CASSGTSGGYNEQFF | TGCGCCAGCAGCGGGACTAGCGGAGGGTACAATGAGCAGTTCTTC
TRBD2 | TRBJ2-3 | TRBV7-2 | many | CASSGLAGGPGDTQYF | TGTGCCAGCAGCGGCCTAGCGGGAGGGCCGGGAGATACGCAGTATTTT
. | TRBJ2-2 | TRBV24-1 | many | CATSEGGNTGELFF | TGTGCCACCAGTGAGGGTGGAAACACCGGGGAGCTGTTTTTT
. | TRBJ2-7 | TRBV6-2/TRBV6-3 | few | CASSYSATGGGSHSYEQYF | TGTGCCAGCAGTTACTCGGCGACGGGGGGCGGGAGCCACTCCTACGAGCAGTACTTC
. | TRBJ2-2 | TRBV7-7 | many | CASSLSAGTGELFF | TGTGCTAGCAGCTTATCCGCAGGAACCGGGGAGCTGTTTTTT
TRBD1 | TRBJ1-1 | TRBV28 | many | CASSLTGVSTEAFF | TGTGCCAGCAGTTTAACAGGGGTGAGCACTGAAGCTTTCTTT
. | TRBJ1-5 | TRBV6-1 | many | CASSVEGALYYSNQPQHF | TGTGCCAGCAGTGTGGAAGGGGCCTTGTACTATAGCAATCAGCCCCAGCATTTT
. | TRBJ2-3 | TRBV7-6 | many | CASSKTVTDTQYF | TGTGCCAGCAGCAAGACAGTCACAGATACGCAGTATTTT
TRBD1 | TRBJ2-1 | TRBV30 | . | CAWNPGQGKQFF | TGTGCCTGGAATCCCGGACAGGGAAAGCAGTTCTTC
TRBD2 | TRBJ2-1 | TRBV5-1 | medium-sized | CASSGGLAKYNEQFF | TGCGCCAGCAGCGGCGGACTAGCTAAATACAATGAGCAGTTCTTC
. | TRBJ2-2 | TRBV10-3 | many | CAISPDGTGELFF | TGTGCCATCAGCCCGGACGGCACCGGGGAGCTGTTTTTT
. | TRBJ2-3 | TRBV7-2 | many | CASSFSADTQYF | TGTGCCAGCAGCTTTAGCGCGGATACGCAGTATTTT
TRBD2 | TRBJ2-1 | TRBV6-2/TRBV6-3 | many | CASSTWGLAYYNEQFF | TGTGCCAGCTCCACCTGGGGACTAGCGTATTACAATGAGCAGTTCTTC
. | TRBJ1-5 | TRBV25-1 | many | CASSQGAGQPQHF | TGTGCCAGCAGTCAAGGTGCCGGCCAGCCCCAGCATTTT
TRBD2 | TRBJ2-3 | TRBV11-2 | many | CASSRIAGVGADTQYF | TGTGCCAGCAGCCGCATAGCGGGAGTTGGGGCAGATACGCAGTATTTT
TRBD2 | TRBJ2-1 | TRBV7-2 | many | CASSRREGGYNEQFF | TGTGCCAGCAGCCGACGGGAGGGCGGCTACAATGAGCAGTTCTTC
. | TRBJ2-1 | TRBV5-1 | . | CASSLDTYNEQFF | TGCGCCAGCAGCCTGGACACTTACAATGAGCAGTTCTTC
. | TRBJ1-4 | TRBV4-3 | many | CASSQEGDEKLFF | TGCGCCAGCAGCCAAGAGGGGGATGAAAAACTGTTTTTT
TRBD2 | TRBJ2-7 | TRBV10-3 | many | CAISEPTLAGAYEQYF | TGTGCCATCAGTGAACCCACCCTAGCGGGAGCCTACGAGCAGTACTTC
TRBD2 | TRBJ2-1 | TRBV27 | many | CASSLRGGSGYNEQFF | TGTGCCAGCAGTTTGCGGGGCGGGAGTGGCTACAATGAGCAGTTCTTC
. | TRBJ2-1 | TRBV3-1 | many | CASSQGNGQFF | TGTGCCAGCAGCCAGGGAAACGGGCAGTTCTTC
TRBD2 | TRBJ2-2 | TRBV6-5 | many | CASSLTSGRVRTGELFF | TGTGCCAGCAGTTTAACTAGCGGGAGGGTGAGGACCGGGGAGCTGTTTTTT
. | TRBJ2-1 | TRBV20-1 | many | CSASASVRPVEQFF | TGCAGTGCTAGTGCGTCTGTTAGACCGGTTGAGCAGTTCTTC
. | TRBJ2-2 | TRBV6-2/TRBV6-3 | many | CASTPTPADVVYTGELFF | TGTGCCAGCACCCCCACCCCAGCCGATGTAGTTTACACCGGGGAGCTGTTTTTT
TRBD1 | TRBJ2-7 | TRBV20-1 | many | CSAPLWDSSYEQYF | TGCAGTGCTCCCCTCTGGGACAGCTCCTACGAGCAGTACTTC
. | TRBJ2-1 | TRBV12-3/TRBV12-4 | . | CASSPEGGSYNEQFF | TGTGCCAGCAGTCCGGAAGGGGGATCCTACAATGAGCAGTTCTTC